This TCR beta chain was observed in a study of Ad26.COV2.S vaccination and SARS-CoV-2 variants. General study points: With respect to non-spike TCR breadth, vaccine and placebo recipients were similar. Breadth, reportedly substantial, characterized the spike-specific CD8+ and CD4+ T cell responses after vaccination.

The V and J ends lost 1 base and 4 bases respectively, with 12 bases between them. Germline V gene data show CDR1 as SGHNT and CDR2 as YYREEE (reference sequence). The CDR3 runs 15 residues. For this clone: The antigen is undetermined.

Regarding treatment: roughly 18 received Ad26.COV2.S at low or high dose, single or two shots; several received placebo; per-sample allocation not given. Sampling took place 63 days after the first vaccine or placebo injection. Profiling relied on immunoSEQ multiplex PCR, and the TCRdb table lists in-frame clones only, not all of them. The table records around 250,000 clones, approximately 90% of them present only once. The chain has TRBV5-4 and TRBJ2-1, with D perhaps TRBD1 (7 bases). This TCR was sampled from a person aged 18-65 years who received the Ad26.COV2.S COVID-19 vaccine or a placebo. Sequenced material: peripheral blood, taken in a trial of Ad26.COV2.S vaccine versus placebo. CDR3 in DNA: TGTGCCAGCAGCTTGAAGCAGGGGGGTTACAATGAGCAGTTCTTC. It is translated as CASSLKQGGYNEQFF.